The present entry profiles one TCR beta chain with its context. J was trimmed by 1 base and V by 4 bases; bases with no gene match: 14. Germline V gene sequence: CDR1 SEHNR, CDR2 FQNEAQ (reference sequence). This CDR3 has 19 residues. Generated by immunoSEQ multiplex PCR, the TCRdb table keeps only in-frame clones and is missing some. The table records some 2.4 million clones, more than 85% of them present only once. This entry is derived from a study of shared clonotypes between healthy human individuals. Background on the study: Researchers assigned three CD4 naive, three CD4 memory, two CD8 naive and one CD8 memory plate to each donor.

The chain couples TRBV7-9 to TRBJ1-3; 9 nucleotides align to TRBD1. Sample: naive CD4+ T cells from PBMCs. Subset noted: CD45RA+ positively selected. The clonotype originates from a man younger than 30 in good health. Some clones in this sample may be carry-over from other donors' samples. The CDR3: CASSSWGESDRGSGNTIYF. The CDR3 DNA reads as TGTGCCAGCAGCTCTTGGGGGGAATCGGACAGGGGATCTGGAAACACCATATATTTT.